The next 9 T cell receptor beta chains were all read from a single sample in a study of T cells after yellow fever vaccination. Each CDR3 protein is one row after TCRdb ran MiXCR on the 5' RACE reads. The data show some 350,000 distinct CDR3 sequences, with about 4% seen just once and approximately 25% held by the top ten. The material was PBMCs, obtained 5 days after the yellow fever booster vaccination. The receptor source for this set is a young man who received the YFV17D yellow fever vaccine.

This clonotype was detected a few times. V and J are TRBV18 and TRBJ2-3, with D perhaps being TRBD1 or TRBD2 (6 bases each). Looked up from germline, CDR1 is KGHSH and CDR2 is LQKENI. The CDR3 is 14 residues long. V shed 3 bases and J shed 3 bases, with 10 bases lying between them. In DNA form, the CDR3 reads TGTGCCAGCTCACCTCCGGGGGCTACAGATACGCAGTATTTT. This codes for CASSPPGATDTQYF.

This rearrangement joins TRBV7-9 to TRBJ1-1, with D possibly TRBD1 on 6 matching bases. Trimming removed 6 bases at V and 4 bases at J, with 12 bases between. The CDR3 is 13 residues long. Germline values: CDR1 SEHNR, CDR2 FQNEAQ (reference sequence). DNA for the CDR3: TGTGCCAGCAGTAGGGGGATTGGCACTGAAGCTTTCTTT. Amino acids: CASSRGIGTEAFF. Full variable domain (missing parts from reference TRBV7-9 and TRBJ1-1): DTGVSQNPRHKITKRGQNVTFRCDPISEHNRLYWYRQTLGQGPEFLTYFQNEAQLEKSRLLSDRFSAERPKGSFSTLEIQRTEQGDSAMYLCASSRGIGTEAFFGQGTRLTVV.

The rearrangement links TRBV7-2 to TRBJ1-5, with 10 nucleotides matching TRBD1. Trimming cost V 6 bases and J 12 bases; bases outside gene matches: 11. Germline lookup yields CDR1 SGHTA and CDR2 FQGNSA. The CDR3 runs 14 residues. In DNA form, the CDR3 reads TGTGCCAGCAGGCCCGGGACAGGGGCCGGGGTCCAGCATTTT. It specifies CASRPGTGAGVQHF. Full variable domain (rest looked up from reference TRBV7-2 and TRBJ1-5): GAGVSQSPSNKVTEKGKDVELRCDPISGHTALYWYRQSLGQGLEFLIYFQGNSAPDKSGLPSDRFSAERTGGSVSTLTIQRTQQEDSAVYLCASRPGTGAGVQHFGDGTRLSIL.

This clonotype came up a few times. The rearrangement uses TRBV12-3 or TRBV12-4 and TRBJ2-3; TRBD1 agrees at 7 bases. V trimming: 4 bases; J trimming: 2 bases; junction bases outside the gene matches: 6. The CDR3 length is 15 residues. CDR3 coding DNA: TGTGCCAGCAGTTGGGGACAGCGCCTCACAGATACGCAGTATTTT. Translating it yields CASSWGQRLTDTQYF.

This clonotype showed up many times. The V gene is TRBV5-1, the J gene TRBJ2-5; 9 bases are a match to TRBD1. This CDR3 is 14 amino acids long. Germline V gene data show CDR1 as SGHRS and CDR2 as YFSETQ. V dropped 6 bases and J dropped 1; count of bases not matched to a gene: 4. This CDR3 is CASTGQGFQETQYF. For the CDR3, the DNA is TGCGCCAGCACCGGACAGGGGTTCCAAGAGACCCAGTACTTC.

The chain links TRBV7-3 to TRBJ2-3; TRBD1 agrees at 9 bases. The CDR3 length is 15 residues. Losses at the gene ends were 8 bases for V and 2 bases for J; bases not matched to a gene: 8. Germline V gives CDR1 SGHTA, CDR2 FQGTGA. The CDR3 sequence: CASGIDRGNTDTQYF. The CDR3, as DNA: TGTGCCAGCGGCATAGACAGGGGGAACACAGATACGCAGTATTTT.

This clonotype was seen more than once but under ten times. J is TRBJ2-3 and V is TRBV4-2; 10 positions match TRBD2. CDR3 length equals 16 residues. Germline V gene lookup returns CDR1 LGHNA and CDR2 YNFKEQ. V dropped 2 bases and J dropped 1; count of bases not matched to a gene: 3. CDR3 nucleotide sequence: TGTGCCAGCAGCCAAAAGCTAGCGGGGGGCACAGATACGCAGTATTTT. Its protein is CASSQKLAGGTDTQYF.

This clonotype was counted only a few times. The J gene is TRBJ2-7, the V gene TRBV7-2, with 7 nucleotides matching TRBD2. Germline V gene lookup returns CDR1 SGHTA and CDR2 FQGNSA. The CDR3 has 15 amino acids. The trim removed 1 base at V and 6 bases at J, leaving 9 bases unmatched. CDR3 DNA: TGTGCCAGCAGCTTAGTGAAGGGCGGGGGATCCGAGCAGTACTTC. Protein sequence: CASSLVKGGGSEQYF. The whole variable domain, remainder taken from reference TRBV7-2 and TRBJ2-7, is GAGVSQSPSNKVTEKGKDVELRCDPISGHTALYWYRQSLGQGLEFLIYFQGNSAPDKSGLPSDRFSAERTGGSVSTLTIQRTQQEDSAVYLCASSLVKGGGSEQYFGPGTRLTVT.

This clonotype was observed a handful of times. CDR3 protein: CASSEPGVSNQPQHF. The CDR3 DNA reads as TGTGCCAGCAGTGAACCAGGGGTTAGCAATCAGCCCCAGCATTTT. V is TRBV28 and J is TRBJ1-5, with D perhaps TRBD1 (6 bases). Germline lookup yields CDR1 MDHEN and CDR2 SYDVKM. This CDR3 is built from 15 residues. V was trimmed by 5 bases and J by 0 bases, leaving 11 bases between them.